Sequencing of this TCR beta chain was carried out in a study of blood T cell repertoires in COVID-19. In the study overall: In each case, the material was cDNA or gDNA derived from T cells, B-cell-depleted T cells, or PBMCs.

Original processing methods: Reference gene primer amplification in the assay estimated nucleated cell counts. Profiling relied on immunoSEQ multiplex PCR, and the TCRdb table lists in-frame clones only, not all of them. Clone size and the V and J calls come from that table; the DNA yielded D and trimming. The sample records 35,000 to 50,000 clones, 70% to 90% being singletons. CDR3 length: 15 amino acids. The V gene's germline CDR1 is SGHDT and CDR2 YYEEEE. After removal of 4 bases from V and 5 bases from J, the junction contained 7 bases not matched to a gene. This chain joins TRBV5-6 and TRBJ2-1; 9 nucleotides align to TRBD2. The specimen was peripheral blood. The source is a man in his fifties or sixties with acute or convalescent COVID-19. CDR3 sequence reads: CASSPLRGGDNEQFF. The DNA of the CDR3 is TGTGCCAGCAGCCCATTGCGGGGGGGGGACAATGAGCAGTTCTTC.